One and the same sample provided the 26 T cell receptor beta chains below, sequenced in a study of T cell changes during pregnancy in multiple sclerosis. Profiling relied on immunoSEQ multiplex PCR, and the TCRdb table lists in-frame clones only, not all of them. The sample has 33,000 or so clones, 80% to 95% seen once. The sample here was CD4+ T cells from peripheral blood mononuclear cells, taken in the third trimester of pregnancy. All receptors come from a female donor in good health, enrolled as a control in a pregnancy study.

This clone was seen only a few times. The chain uses TRBV4-3 and TRBJ2-3, with 8 bases lining up with TRBD2. Germline CDR1 LGHNA, CDR2 YSLEER. Trimming removed 3 bases from V and 0 bases from J; junction bases left unmatched: 2. The CDR3 runs to 15 residues. The CDR3 loop reads CASSHAGGSTDTQYF. CDR3 DNA sequence: TGCGCCAGCAGCCACGCGGGGGGAAGCACAGATACGCAGTATTTT.

This chain joins TRBV4-3 and TRBJ2-7; D is undetermined. V was pared by 5 bases and J by 1 base, with 15 bases between. Germline CDR1 is LGHNA and CDR2 is YSLEER. This CDR3 comprises 15 residues. The DNA of the CDR3 is TGCGCCAGCAGCGAGAGAACCGCCGATTCCTACGAGCAGTACTTC. This codes for CASSERTADSYEQYF.

This rearrangement joins TRBV18 to TRBJ1-5, with no clear D. The CDR3 is 16 amino acids. Trimming shortened V by 1 base and J by 1 base, and 11 bases separated the two germline ends. Germline CDR1 and CDR2: KGHSH and LQKENI. CDR3 sequence reads: CASSPQAGRSNQPQHF. The CDR3 coding sequence is TGTGCCAGCTCACCACAGGCTGGGCGAAGCAATCAGCCCCAGCATTTT.

V usage is TRBV10-3 and J usage is TRBJ2-5; 7 positions agree with TRBD1. The length of the CDR3 is 15 residues. V was clipped by 2 bases and J by 2 bases; unmatched bases: 5. Looked up from germline, CDR1 is ENHRY and CDR2 is SYGVKD. The CDR3 DNA follows: TGTGCCATCAGTGAGAGGGGACAGCTACAAGAGACCCAGTACTTC. Its protein is CAISERGQLQETQYF.

V and J are TRBV6-5 and TRBJ1-2; 7 bases agree with TRBD1. Germline V gene data show CDR1 as MNHEY and CDR2 as SVGAGI. The CDR3 runs to 13 residues. J was trimmed by 2 bases and V by 6 bases; bases with no gene match: 3. In DNA form, the CDR3 reads TGTGCCAGCAGCAAGACAGGGAACTATGGCTACACCTTC. Translation gives CASSKTGNYGYTF.

The gene calls are TRBV2 and TRBJ2-5, with D perhaps matching TRBD2 (6 bases). There are 11 residues in the CDR3. Between the trimmed V and J ends, which lost 8 bases and 9 bases, there was a span of 13 bases. Germline CDR1 reads SNHLY; CDR2 reads FYNNEI. The CDR3 loop is CASRGRGSQYF. DNA for the CDR3: TGTGCCAGCCGTGGGCGGGGCTCCCAGTACTTC.

The chain combines TRBV18 with TRBJ1-1; D is unresolved. CDR3 length: 17 residues. V lost 1 base and J 4 bases, leaving 19 bases between the germline ends. CDR1 and CDR2 (germline): KGHSH, LQKENI. CDR3 nucleotide sequence: TGTGCCAGCTCACCACTTTTTACCATGGAGGGCGGCACTGAAGCTTTCTTT. This sequence encodes CASSPLFTMEGGTEAFF.

The CDR3 DNA sequence: TGCGCCAGCAGCCGGGGACAGGCCCGCACAGATACGCAGTATTTT. Protein product: CASSRGQARTDTQYF. The V and J genes are TRBV4-3 and TRBJ2-3; 8 bases align to TRBD1. The CDR3 runs 15 residues. From germline, CDR1 is LGHNA and CDR2 YSLEER. V trimming: 4 bases; J trimming: 1 base; junction bases outside the gene matches: 4.

This clone was detected once. This chain joins TRBV6-1 and TRBJ1-4; the D gene is possibly TRBD1 (6 bases). With 4 bases removed from V and 8 bases from J, the gap between germline ends came to 17 bases. Germline CDR1 is MNHNS and CDR2 is SASEGT. This CDR3 comprises 15 residues. CDR3 loop: CASSGWEGGREKLFF. In DNA, the CDR3 is TGTGCCAGCAGTGGGTGGGAAGGGGGAAGAGAAAAACTGTTTTTT.

J is TRBJ2-1 and V is TRBV5-1, with TRBD1 matching 9 bases. The CDR3 loop spans 14 amino acids. Germline V lookup: CDR1 SGHRS, CDR2 YFSETQ. V gave up 5 bases and J gave up 6 bases; unmatched junction bases: 6. The CDR3 region has the DNA TGCGCCAGCAGAAAACAGGGGGCGGTCAATGAGCAGTTCTTC. Amino acid sequence: CASRKQGAVNEQFF.

The chain joins TRBV7-2 to TRBJ1-4; 8 nucleotides line up with TRBD1. This CDR3 is 16 amino acids long. V lost 1 base, J lost 7 bases, and 8 bases stayed unmatched. Germline loops: CDR1 SGHTA, CDR2 FQGNSA. The CDR3, as DNA: TGTGCCAGCAGCTTAGAGGGAACAGGGGGGCGTGAAAAACTGTTTTTT. It translates to CASSLEGTGGREKLFF.

This sequence joins TRBV5-6 and TRBJ2-5; possible D gene TRBD2, 6 bases. Germline V gene lookup returns CDR1 SGHDT and CDR2 YYEEEE. Trimming removed 4 bases from V and 2 bases from J, with 9 bases in between. The length of the CDR3 is 13 residues. CDR3 amino acids: CASSRLGQETQYF. The CDR3 nucleotides are TGTGCCAGCAGCCGACTAGGACAAGAGACCCAGTACTTC. Filled out from reference TRBV5-6 and TRBJ2-5, the complete variable domain reads DAGVTQSPTHLIKTRGQQVTLRCSPKSGHDTVSWYQQALGQGPQFIFQYYEEEERQRGNFPDRFSGHQFPNYSSELNVNALLLGDSALYLCASSRLGQETQYFGPGTRLLVL.

The chain employs TRBV6-1 and TRBJ1-2, with TRBD1 matching 7 bases. The V segment lost 6 bases and the J segment 2 bases; nucleotides outside the gene matches: 6. Germline CDR1 is MNHNS and CDR2 is SASEGT. The CDR3 has 14 amino acids. The CDR3: CASSPRGENYGYTF. CDR3 nucleotide sequence: TGTGCCAGCAGCCCCAGGGGGGAAAACTATGGCTACACCTTC.

This rearrangement joins TRBV5-1 to TRBJ2-7, with 11 bases aligning to TRBD2. The V gene's germline CDR1 is SGHRS and CDR2 YFSETQ. J was trimmed by 3 bases and V by 6 bases; bases with no gene match: 8. The CDR3 contains 15 residues. CDR3 sequence reads: CASNPGLADFYEQYF. DNA for the CDR3: TGCGCCAGCAACCCGGGACTAGCGGATTTCTACGAGCAGTACTTC.

J is TRBJ1-2 and V is TRBV5-1; D might be TRBD1 (5 bases). Germline lookup yields CDR1 SGHRS and CDR2 YFSETQ. Trimming took off 3 bases at V and 6 bases at J, with 9 bases between the two ends. CDR3 size: 12 residues. The CDR3 DNA follows: TGCGCCAGCAGCTACCAGGGCCATGGCTACACCTTC. Its translation is CASSYQGHGYTF.

The chain is built from TRBV5-1 and TRBJ2-7; 10 bases match TRBD2. Trimming at V came to 0 bases and at J to 4 bases, leaving 7 bases not matched to a gene. Germline CDR1 is SGHRS and CDR2 is YFSETQ. CDR3 length equals 16 residues. CDR3 in amino acids: CASSLGTSGARYEQYF. CDR3 DNA: TGCGCCAGCAGCTTGGGCACTAGCGGGGCAAGATACGAGCAGTACTTC.

The CDR3 is CASSFGTVEKLFF. The DNA of the CDR3 is TGTGCCAGCAGCTTTGGGACAGTTGAAAAACTGTTTTTT. This sequence joins TRBV7-2 and TRBJ1-4; 7 bases fit TRBD1. There are 13 residues in the CDR3. Germline V gives CDR1 SGHTA, CDR2 FQGNSA. V shed 3 bases, J shed 7 bases, and the junction held 2 bases outside the gene matches.

V and J are TRBV5-6 and TRBJ1-2; 12 nucleotides align to TRBD1. Germline lookup yields CDR1 SGHDT and CDR2 YYEEEE. The junction had 5 bases not matched to a gene; V was cut back by 1 base and J by 7 bases. The CDR3 length is 15 residues. CDR3 in amino acids: CASSLRGQGASGYTF. The CDR3 nucleotides are TGTGCCAGCAGCTTGAGGGGACAGGGGGCTTCTGGCTACACCTTC. The full variable domain, completed using reference TRBV5-6 and TRBJ1-2, is DAGVTQSPTHLIKTRGQQVTLRCSPKSGHDTVSWYQQALGQGPQFIFQYYEEEERQRGNFPDRFSGHQFPNYSSELNVNALLLGDSALYLCASSLRGQGASGYTFGSGTRLTVV.

The chain has TRBV25-1 and TRBJ1-1, with D tentatively TRBD1 (5 bases). The CDR3 length is 15 residues. Looked up from germline, CDR1 is MGHDK and CDR2 is SYGVNS. Trimming left V 6 bases short and J 6 bases short, with 20 bases between. CDR3 nucleotides: TGTGCCAGCAGCGATCCCGCGGGGGGTAGGCCTGAAGCTTTCTTT. It is translated as CASSDPAGGRPEAFF.

J is TRBJ2-7 and V is TRBV5-1, with 11 bases lining up with TRBD1. The CDR3 contains 16 residues. Trimming at V came to 0 bases and at J to 9 bases, leaving 11 bases not matched to a gene. CDR1 and CDR2 from the germline V gene are SGHRS and YFSETQ. The chain's CDR3 is CASSLGGQGASWGQYF. The CDR3 nucleotides are TGCGCCAGCAGCTTGGGCGGACAGGGGGCGAGTTGGGGGCAGTACTTC.

The V gene is TRBV5-4, the J gene TRBJ1-2, with 7 bases identical to TRBD1. The V and J ends lost 4 bases and 7 bases, in that order; junction bases with no gene match: 10. Germline V gene data show CDR1 as SGHNT and CDR2 as YYREEE (reference sequence). This CDR3 is 14 amino acids long. The CDR3 bases are TGTGCCAGCAGCGAAAGGACAGGAGCGACTGGCTACACCTTC. Residues: CASSERTGATGYTF.

The chain employs TRBV29-1 and TRBJ2-7; TRBD2 matches 9 bases. V was pared by 4 bases and J by 6 bases, with 10 bases of the junction left unmatched. The CDR3 sequence is 14 residues long. Germline V gene sequence: CDR1 SQVTM, CDR2 ANQGSEA. Written as DNA, the CDR3 is TGCAGCGTTGGCCGAGAGGGACTAGCTGGCGAGCAGTACTTC. This sequence encodes CSVGREGLAGEQYF.

The chain has TRBV4-2 and TRBJ2-3, with D possibly TRBD2 on 6 matching bases. The germline gives CDR1 LGHNA, CDR2 YNFKEQ. CDR3 size: 14 residues. The V and J ends lost 1 base and 2 bases respectively, with 7 bases between them. The CDR3 DNA follows: TGTGCCAGCAGCCAAGGACTAGTCACAGATACGCAGTATTTT. Encoded protein: CASSQGLVTDTQYF.

The chain links TRBV6-5 to TRBJ2-3, with D possibly being TRBD1 (6 bases). Germline V CDR1 and CDR2: MNHEY, SVGAGI. The CDR3 loop spans 13 amino acids. Trimming removed 5 bases at V and 5 bases at J, with 11 bases between. The CDR3 DNA sequence: TGTGCCAGCAGTACGGGCAGGGGAGATACGCAGTATTTT. This sequence encodes CASSTGRGDTQYF.

This rearrangement joins TRBV6-6 to TRBJ1-2; 8 nucleotides align to TRBD1. This CDR3 comprises 14 residues. V was pared by 10 bases and J by 1 base, with 8 bases of the junction left unmatched. CDR1 is MNHNY and CDR2 is SVGAGI in the germline V gene (reference sequence). Written as DNA, the CDR3 is TGTGCCACCACAGTACAGGGGGTTAACTATGGCTACACCTTC. It yields the protein CATTVQGVNYGYTF.

J is TRBJ1-1 and V is TRBV18, with D possibly being TRBD1 (5 bases). The CDR3 is 14 residues long. The germline CDR1 and CDR2 sequences are KGHSH and LQKENI. The ends were cut back, 5 bases at V and 1 base at J, with 11 bases in the middle. The CDR3 spells CASSGQNSNTEAFF. CDR3 nucleotide sequence: TGTGCCAGCTCAGGACAAAACTCGAACACTGAAGCTTTCTTT.